The clone carrying this TCR beta chain was seen at least ten times. Its antigen is as yet unknown. Per the germline V gene, CDR1 is PRHDT and CDR2 is FYEKMQ (reference sequence). The CDR3 runs to 13 residues. With 5 bases removed from V and 7 bases from J, the gap between germline ends came to 15 bases. This sample is part of a study of T cells in Graves' hyperthyroidism and ophthalmopathy. Study results and caveats: Blood shared most expanded thyroid clonotypes above 0.001.

When ophthalmopathy did not progress within 18 months, Graves' hyperthyroidism was considered stable. Hyperthyroidism had been newly diagnosed in patients aged 18 to 65, and its duration was under 2 months. From RNA transcripts, TCR beta CDR3 regions were amplified. An initial round of RT-PCR targeting the TCR CDR3 relied on the HTBI primer set. One entry per CDR3 protein results from TCRdb running MiXCR on the multiplex PCR reads. The data hold roughly 380,000 distinct CDR3 sequences, with about 18% observed a single time. This clonotype originated in a woman aged 18-29 years with Graves' hyperthyroidism. The V and J genes are TRBV13 and TRBJ2-7; D is undetermined. Sequencing was performed on blood. Here the CDR3 reads CASSPRSHKEQYF. CDR3 nucleotides: TGTGCCAGCAGCCCCCGGAGCCATAAGGAGCAGTACTTC.